This TCR beta chain comes out of a study of blood T cell repertoires in COVID-19. Study in general: Spain, Italy and the United States supplied samples that represented acute and convalescent COVID-19.

Germline V gene sequence: CDR1 LNHDA, CDR2 SQIVND (reference sequence). V was clipped by 7 bases and J by 0 bases, with 13 bases between them. This CDR3 has 15 amino acids. Assay: immunoSEQ multiplex PCR; the TCRdb copy retains only in-frame clones and omits some. The data hold hundreds of thousands of clones, with around 87% observed a single time. The sample was peripheral blood. The V gene is TRBV19, the J gene TRBJ1-5; possible D gene TRBD1, 6 bases. The TCR was taken from a woman between 45 and 60 years old with COVID-19, enrolled during active disease. The CDR3 sequence: CASKGGLNSNQPQHF. CDR3 sequence (DNA): TGTGCCAGTAAGGGGGGGCTTAATAGCAATCAGCCCCAGCATTTT.